The source of this T cell receptor beta chain is a study of cytomegalovirus exposure and HLA in healthy donors. V was pared by 0 bases and J by 4 bases, with 6 bases between. Germline loops: CDR1 MNHNY, CDR2 SVGAGI (reference sequence). The CDR3 has 13 residues. Primers: 60 Vbeta forward and 13 Jbeta reverse. Sequencing was performed with immunoSEQ multiplex PCR; in TCRdb, only in-frame clones are kept and a portion is missing. The sample holds roughly 130,000 clones, roughly 80% seen once. This clone occurred a few times. Sequencing input: PBMCs. J is TRBJ1-1 and V is TRBV6-6; D call uncertain. This receptor was obtained from a man aged 18 to 30 in good health and CMV-seronegative. In DNA, the CDR3 is TGTGCCAGCAGTTACTCGTCAGTCACTGAAGCTTTCTTT. This encodes CASSYSSVTEAFF.